These T cell receptor beta chains were read from a single sample in a study of PD-L1 blockade in urothelial cancer. The protocol was immunoSEQ multiplex PCR, while the TCRdb copy is restricted to in-frame clones and leaves out a portion. This sample yields 60,000 to 85,000 clones, of which 87% are seen a single time; 4.5% to 6.5% belongs to the top ten. Sequenced material: PBMCs, taken around atezolizumab (anti-PD-L1) treatment. The receptor set was obtained from a woman between 70 and 85 years old with urothelial cancer. CDR3s include the opening cysteine and the closing phenylalanine or tryptophan. The D gene is left open where the match is weak. Not all rows give a size; the values are once, few, many and, for expanded clones, a class.

V gene,D gene,clone size,J gene,CDR3 DNA,CDR3 protein
TRBV5-1,-,-,TRBJ1-1,TGCGCCAGCAGCCCCCGGACAGCGAACACTGAAGCTTTCTTT,CASSPRTANTEAFF
TRBV6-1,-,-,TRBJ1-4,TGTGCCACCACGCGGGGAGGGGCTGAAAAACTGTTTTTT,CATTRGGAEKLFF
TRBV5-4,-,-,TRBJ1-5,TGTGCCAGCAGCCAAGGGGGTAGTAGCGATCAGCCCCAGCATTTT,CASSQGGSSDQPQHF
TRBV2,-,-,TRBJ1-2,TGTGCCAGCAGGGCCATGAATGATGGCTACACCTTC,CASRAMNDGYTF
TRBV29-1,TRBD2,once,TRBJ2-1,TGCAGCGCCGGGAGGGCCCCCGATTACAATGAGCAGTTCTTC,CSAGRAPDYNEQFF
TRBV5-6,TRBD1,-,TRBJ1-1,TGTGCCAGCAGCCGGGACAGGAGACCCTCACTAACTGAAGCTTTCTTT,CASSRDRRPSLTEAFF
TRBV6-5,TRBD1,-,TRBJ2-1,TGTGCCAGCAGACGTAGGGGGCTCTTGGGGAATGAGCAGTTCTTC,CASRRRGLLGNEQFF
TRBV7-8,-,-,TRBJ1-5,TGTGCCAGCAGCTTATATAGATTTGGTGAAAGTAGCAATCAGCCCCAGCATTTT,CASSLYRFGESSNQPQHF
TRBV5-1,-,-,TRBJ1-2,TGCGCCAGCAGCGAGAACCCCTTCTATGGCTACACCTTC,CASSENPFYGYTF
TRBV5-1,-,-,TRBJ1-2,TGCGCCAGCAGCCTTCAACCGGGACAAATGTTAAACTATGGCTACACCTTC,CASSLQPGQMLNYGYTF
TRBV7-2,TRBD1,-,TRBJ2-7,TGTGCCAGCAGCTTACAGGGGGCGCTATACGAGCAGTACTTC,CASSLQGALYEQYF
TRBV28,TRBD1,-,TRBJ2-7,TGTGCCAGCAGGGTGATTGGGACAGGGTTCTCCTACGAGCAGTACTTC,CASRVIGTGFSYEQYF
TRBV30,-,-,TRBJ2-2,TGTGCCTGGAGTGGTTGGCAGGGCGCGAACACCGGGGAGCTGTTTTTT,CAWSGWQGANTGELFF
TRBV7-3,TRBD2,-,TRBJ2-7,TGTGCCAGCAGCCCTAGCGGGAGTTATGACGAGCAGTACTTC,CASSPSGSYDEQYF
TRBV28,-,once,TRBJ2-7,TGTGCCAGCAGTTGGGTCAGGGACTCCTACGAGCAGTACTTC,CASSWVRDSYEQYF
TRBV27,-,-,TRBJ1-2,TGTGCCAGCAGTTTAGTCGCCCCGCTAGTTTATGGCTACACCTTC,CASSLVAPLVYGYTF
TRBV5-1,TRBD1,few,TRBJ1-1,TGCGCCAGCAGCTTTACAGGGGAGAACACTGAAGCTTTCTTT,CASSFTGENTEAFF
TRBV6-6,TRBD2,-,TRBJ2-7,TGTGCCAGCAGCTACGTCACCGGGACTACTCAGCAGTACTTC,CASSYVTGTTQQYF